This TCR beta chain was sequenced for a study of blood T cells in healthy people across ages. Primed by a sample-barcoded 5' primer and a J-beta primer mix, a second PCR proceeded for roughly 7 to 12 cycles. In TCRdb, the 5' RACE reads were re-called with MiXCR into one record per CDR3 protein. Of 650,000 to 1,000,000 distinct CDR3 sequences detected, roughly 40% appear once; the ten largest clones hold approximately 13%. V lost 2 bases and J 4 bases, leaving 4 bases between the germline ends. The CDR3 extends over 11 amino acids. Germline V gene lookup returns CDR1 SGHRS and CDR2 YFSETQ. The sample taken for sequencing was blood. This chain joins TRBV5-1 and TRBJ2-7; D not certain. The TCR comes from a man aged 18 to 30 in good health. The CDR3, as DNA: TGCGCCAGCAGCTTTAAATACGAGCAGTACTTC. It is translated as CASSFKYEQYF. The variable domain in full, with the rest retrieved from reference TRBV5-1 and TRBJ2-7, is KAGVTQTPRYLIKTRGQQVTLSCSPISGHRSVSWYQQTPGQGLQFLFEYFSETQRNKGNFPGRFSGRQFSNSRSEMNVSTLELGDSALYLCASSFKYEQYFGPGTRLTVT.